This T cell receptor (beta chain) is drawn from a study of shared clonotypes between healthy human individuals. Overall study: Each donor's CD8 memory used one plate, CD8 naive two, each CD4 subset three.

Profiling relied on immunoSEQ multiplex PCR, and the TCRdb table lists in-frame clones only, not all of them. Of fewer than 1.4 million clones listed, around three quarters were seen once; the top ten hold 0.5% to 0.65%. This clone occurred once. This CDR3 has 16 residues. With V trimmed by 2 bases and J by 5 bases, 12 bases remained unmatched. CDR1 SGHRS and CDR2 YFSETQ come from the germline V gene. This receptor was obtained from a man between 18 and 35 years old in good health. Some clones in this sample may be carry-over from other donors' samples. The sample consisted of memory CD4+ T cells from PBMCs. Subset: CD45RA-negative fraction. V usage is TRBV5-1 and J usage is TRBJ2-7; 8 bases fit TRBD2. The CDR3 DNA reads TGCGCCAGCAGCTTACTGCCCAGCGGGAGTAGTCACGAGCAGTACTTC. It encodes CASSLLPSGSSHEQYF.